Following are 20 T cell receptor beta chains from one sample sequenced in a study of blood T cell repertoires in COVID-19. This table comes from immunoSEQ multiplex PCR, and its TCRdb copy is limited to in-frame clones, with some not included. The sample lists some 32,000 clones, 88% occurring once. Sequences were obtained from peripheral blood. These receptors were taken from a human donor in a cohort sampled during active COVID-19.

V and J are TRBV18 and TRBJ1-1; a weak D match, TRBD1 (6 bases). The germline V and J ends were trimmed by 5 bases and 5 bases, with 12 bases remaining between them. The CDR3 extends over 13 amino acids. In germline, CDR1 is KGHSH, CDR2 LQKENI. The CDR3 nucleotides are TGTGCCAGCTCAGAGGGGGTAGGGACTGAAGCTTTCTTT. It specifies CASSEGVGTEAFF.

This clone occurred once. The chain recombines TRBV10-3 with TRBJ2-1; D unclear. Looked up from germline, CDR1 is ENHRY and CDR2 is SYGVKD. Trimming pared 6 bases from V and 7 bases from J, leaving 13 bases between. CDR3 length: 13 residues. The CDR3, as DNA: TGTGCCATCAGGTCCGTCGACACGAATGAGCAGTTCTTC. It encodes CAIRSVDTNEQFF.

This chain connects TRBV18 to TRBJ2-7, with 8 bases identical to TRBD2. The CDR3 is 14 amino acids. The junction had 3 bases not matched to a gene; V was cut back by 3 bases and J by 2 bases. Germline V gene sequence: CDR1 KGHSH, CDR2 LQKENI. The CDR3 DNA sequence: TGTGCCAGCTCACCCGTGCGGGGGGCCTACGAGCAGTACTTC. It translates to CASSPVRGAYEQYF.

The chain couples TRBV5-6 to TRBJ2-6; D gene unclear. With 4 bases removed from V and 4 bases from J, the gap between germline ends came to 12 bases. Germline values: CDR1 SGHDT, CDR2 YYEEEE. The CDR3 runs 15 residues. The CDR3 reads CASSRIWAGANVLTF. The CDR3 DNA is TGTGCCAGCAGCAGAATTTGGGCCGGGGCCAACGTCCTGACTTTC.

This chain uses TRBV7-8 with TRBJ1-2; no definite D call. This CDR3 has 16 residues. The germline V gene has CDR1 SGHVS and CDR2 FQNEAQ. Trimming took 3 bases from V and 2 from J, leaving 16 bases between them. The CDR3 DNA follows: TGTGCCAGCAGCTTGGCCGAGGGTGGGTTCAACTATGGCTACACCTTC. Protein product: CASSLAEGGFNYGYTF.

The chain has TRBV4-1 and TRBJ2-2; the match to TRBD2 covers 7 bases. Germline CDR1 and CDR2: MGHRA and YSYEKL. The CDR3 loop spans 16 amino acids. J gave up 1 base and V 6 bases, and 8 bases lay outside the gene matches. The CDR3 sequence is CASREWGGRNTGELFF. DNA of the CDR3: TGCGCCAGCAGGGAGTGGGGGGGACGGAACACCGGGGAGCTGTTTTTT.

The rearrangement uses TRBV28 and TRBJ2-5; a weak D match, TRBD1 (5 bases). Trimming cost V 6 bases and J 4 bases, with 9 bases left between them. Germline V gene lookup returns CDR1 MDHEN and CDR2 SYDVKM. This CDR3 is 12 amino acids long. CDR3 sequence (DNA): TGTGCCAGCAGGCAGGGTCCAGAGACCCAGTACTTC. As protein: CASRQGPETQYF.

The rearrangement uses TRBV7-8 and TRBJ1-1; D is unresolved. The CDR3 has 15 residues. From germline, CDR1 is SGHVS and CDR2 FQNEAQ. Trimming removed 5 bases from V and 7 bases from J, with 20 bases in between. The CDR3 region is CASSQNSPQSSEAFF. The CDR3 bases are TGTGCCAGCAGCCAAAACAGCCCGCAGAGCAGTGAAGCTTTCTTT.

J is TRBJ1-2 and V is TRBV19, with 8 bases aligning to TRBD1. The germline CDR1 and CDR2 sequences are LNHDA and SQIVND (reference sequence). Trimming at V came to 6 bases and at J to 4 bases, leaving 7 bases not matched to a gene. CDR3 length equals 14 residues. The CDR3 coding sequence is TGTGCCAGTAGGAGCAGGGGGCAAGGCTATGGCTACACCTTC. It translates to CASRSRGQGYGYTF.

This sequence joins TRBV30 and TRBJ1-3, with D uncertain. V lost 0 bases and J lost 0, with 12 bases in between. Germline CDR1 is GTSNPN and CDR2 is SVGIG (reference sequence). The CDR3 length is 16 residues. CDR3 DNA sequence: TGTGCCTGGAGTGTAAAAGAACAGCCCTCTGGAAACACCATATATTTT. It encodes CAWSVKEQPSGNTIYF.

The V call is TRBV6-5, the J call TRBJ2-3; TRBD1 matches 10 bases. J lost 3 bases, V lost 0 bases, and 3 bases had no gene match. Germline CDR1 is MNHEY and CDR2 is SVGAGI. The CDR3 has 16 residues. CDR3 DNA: TGTGCCAGCAGTTACTCAGGACAGGGGGAAACAGATACGCAGTATTTT. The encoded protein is CASSYSGQGETDTQYF.

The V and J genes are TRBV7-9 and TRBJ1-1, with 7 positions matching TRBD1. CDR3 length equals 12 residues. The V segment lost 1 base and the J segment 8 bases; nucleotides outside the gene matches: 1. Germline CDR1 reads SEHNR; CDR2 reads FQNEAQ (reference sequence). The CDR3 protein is CASSLGQGEAFF. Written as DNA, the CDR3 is TGTGCCAGCAGCTTAGGACAGGGCGAAGCTTTCTTT.

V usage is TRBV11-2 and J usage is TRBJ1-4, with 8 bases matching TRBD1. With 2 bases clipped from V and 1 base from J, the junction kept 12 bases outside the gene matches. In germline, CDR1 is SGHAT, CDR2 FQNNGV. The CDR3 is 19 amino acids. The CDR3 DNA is TGTGCCAGCAGCTTATCCCCCCCCACGACAGGGGTAACTAATGAAAAACTGTTTTTT. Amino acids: CASSLSPPTTGVTNEKLFF.

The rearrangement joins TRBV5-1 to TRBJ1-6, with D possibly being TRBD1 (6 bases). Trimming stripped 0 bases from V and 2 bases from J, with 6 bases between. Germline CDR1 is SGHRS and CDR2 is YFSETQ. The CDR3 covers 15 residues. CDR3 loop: CASSLGTAYNSPLHF. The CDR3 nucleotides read TGCGCCAGCAGCTTGGGGACAGCCTATAATTCACCCCTCCACTTT.

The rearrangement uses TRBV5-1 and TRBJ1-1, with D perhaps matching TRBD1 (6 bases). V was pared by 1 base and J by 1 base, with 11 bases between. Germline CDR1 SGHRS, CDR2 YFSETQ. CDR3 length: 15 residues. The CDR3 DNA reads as TGCGCCAGCAGCTTGACAGGGCCCAGGAACACTGAAGCTTTCTTT. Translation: CASSLTGPRNTEAFF.

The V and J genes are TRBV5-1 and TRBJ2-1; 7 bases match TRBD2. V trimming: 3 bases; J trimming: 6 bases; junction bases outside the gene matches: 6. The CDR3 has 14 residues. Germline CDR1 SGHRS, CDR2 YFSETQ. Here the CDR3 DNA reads TGCGCCAGCAGCTCGCGGGGGACTGGCAATGAGCAGTTCTTC. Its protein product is CASSSRGTGNEQFF.

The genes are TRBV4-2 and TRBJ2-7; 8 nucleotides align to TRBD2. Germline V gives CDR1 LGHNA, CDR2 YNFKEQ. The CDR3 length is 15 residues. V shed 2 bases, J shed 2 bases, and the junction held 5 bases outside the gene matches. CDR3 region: CASSQHSGVTYEQYF. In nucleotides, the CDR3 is TGTGCCAGCAGCCAACATAGCGGGGTGACCTACGAGCAGTACTTC.

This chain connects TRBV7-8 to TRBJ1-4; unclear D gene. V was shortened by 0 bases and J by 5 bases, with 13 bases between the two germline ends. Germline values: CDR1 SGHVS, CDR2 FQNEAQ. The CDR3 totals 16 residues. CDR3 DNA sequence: TGTGCCAGCAGCTTAGCGGGGAGACCCGGAAATGAAAAACTGTTTTTT. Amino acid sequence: CASSLAGRPGNEKLFF.

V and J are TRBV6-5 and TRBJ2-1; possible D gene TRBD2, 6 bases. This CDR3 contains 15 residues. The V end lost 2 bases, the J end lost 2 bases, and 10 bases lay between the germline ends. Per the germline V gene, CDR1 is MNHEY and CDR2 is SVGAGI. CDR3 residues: CASSYRGLAYNEQFF. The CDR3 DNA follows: TGTGCCAGCAGTTACCGGGGGTTAGCCTACAATGAGCAGTTCTTC.

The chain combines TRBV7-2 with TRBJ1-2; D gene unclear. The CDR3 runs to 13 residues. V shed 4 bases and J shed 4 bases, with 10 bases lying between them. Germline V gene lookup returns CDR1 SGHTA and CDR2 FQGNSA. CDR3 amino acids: CASSSYPGYGYTF. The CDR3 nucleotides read TGTGCCAGCAGCTCCTATCCGGGCTATGGCTACACCTTC.